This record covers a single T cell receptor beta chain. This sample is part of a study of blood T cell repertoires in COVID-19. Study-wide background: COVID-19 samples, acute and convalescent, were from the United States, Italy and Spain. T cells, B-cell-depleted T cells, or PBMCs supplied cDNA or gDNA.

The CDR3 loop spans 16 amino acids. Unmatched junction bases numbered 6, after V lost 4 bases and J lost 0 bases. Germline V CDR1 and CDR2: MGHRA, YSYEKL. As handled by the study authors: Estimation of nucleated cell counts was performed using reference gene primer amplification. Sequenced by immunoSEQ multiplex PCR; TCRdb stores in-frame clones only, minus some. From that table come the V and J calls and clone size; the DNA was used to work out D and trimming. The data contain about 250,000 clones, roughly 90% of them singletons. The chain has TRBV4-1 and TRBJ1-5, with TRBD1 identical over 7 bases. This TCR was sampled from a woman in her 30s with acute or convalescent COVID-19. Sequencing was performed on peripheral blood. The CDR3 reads CASSPVTGNSNQPQHF. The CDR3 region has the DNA TGCGCCAGCAGCCCAGTGACAGGGAATAGCAATCAGCCCCAGCATTTT.